This TCR beta chain was recorded in a study of OX40 agonist ivuxolimab in advanced cancers. General study points: In general, CD8+ T cells held more expanded clones than CD4+ did, on average.

The repertoire was sequenced with immunoSEQ multiplex PCR; TCRdb's copy has only in-frame clones and lacks some. Here the sample spans approximately 76,000 clones, approximately 85% being singletons. Points on this clone: What it binds is unknown.

Germline V gene data show CDR1 as SGHVS and CDR2 as FQNEAQ. The junction had 8 bases not matched to a gene; V was cut back by 5 bases and J by 5 bases. The CDR3 spans 14 residues. The TCR comes from an adult with an advanced solid tumor such as melanoma, head and neck, liver or kidney cancer. The source was CD4+ or CD8+ T cells sorted from blood, collected in a trial of the OX40 agonist ivuxolimab. The rearrangement joins TRBV7-8 to TRBJ2-7; 8 bases align to TRBD2. DNA for the CDR3: TGTGCCAGCAGCCGCCGGGAGGGGGTGAACGAGCAGTACTTC. Protein product: CASSRREGVNEQYF.